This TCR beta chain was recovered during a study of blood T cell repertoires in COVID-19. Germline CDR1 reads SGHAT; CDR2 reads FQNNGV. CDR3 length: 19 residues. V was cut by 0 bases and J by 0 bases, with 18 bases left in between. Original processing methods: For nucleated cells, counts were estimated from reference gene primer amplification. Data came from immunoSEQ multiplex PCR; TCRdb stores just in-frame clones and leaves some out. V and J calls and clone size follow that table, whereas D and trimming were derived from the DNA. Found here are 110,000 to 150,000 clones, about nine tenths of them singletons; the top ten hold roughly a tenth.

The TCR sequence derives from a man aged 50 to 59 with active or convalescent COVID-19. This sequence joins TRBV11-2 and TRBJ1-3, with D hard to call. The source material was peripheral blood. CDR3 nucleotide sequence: TGTGCCAGCAGCTTAGATCGAATGAGGGTAGACTCCTCTGGAAACACCATATATTTT. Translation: CASSLDRMRVDSSGNTIYF.